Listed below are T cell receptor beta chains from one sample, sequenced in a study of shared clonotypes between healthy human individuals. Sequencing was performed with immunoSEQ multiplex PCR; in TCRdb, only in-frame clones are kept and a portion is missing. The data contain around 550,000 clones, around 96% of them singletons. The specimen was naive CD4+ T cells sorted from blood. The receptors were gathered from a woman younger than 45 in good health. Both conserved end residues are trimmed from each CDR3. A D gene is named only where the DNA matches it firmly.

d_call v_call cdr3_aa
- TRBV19 ASKDISGNTIY
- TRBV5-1 ASSLDSYEAF
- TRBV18 ASSGLSTDTQY
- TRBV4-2 ASSQDVLGAQNEQF
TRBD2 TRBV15 ATSRRGRASYNEQF
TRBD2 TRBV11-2 ASSSRGLAGGYEQY
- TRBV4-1 ASSQEGGGTYEQY
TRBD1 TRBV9 ASSPRQGADEQF
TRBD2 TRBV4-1 ASSQRTSGTENEQF
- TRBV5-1 ASSYRDPDNEKLF
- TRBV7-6 ASSPIGGNEQF
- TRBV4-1 ASSHQTGSSGANVLT
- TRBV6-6 ASGQVGNEKLF
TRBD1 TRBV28 ASSNNRGETQY
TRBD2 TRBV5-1 ASSLYPSGRGTDTQY
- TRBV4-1 ASSQVTDSYEQY
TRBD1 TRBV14 ASSQDWGQLNTEAF
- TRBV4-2 ASSQDLTGSNQPQH
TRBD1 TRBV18 ASSPLDRGGAEAF
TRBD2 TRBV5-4 ASSSTSGSLYEQY
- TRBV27 ANSLGRSSGDGYEQY
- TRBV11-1 ASSPPQATYEQY
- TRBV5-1 ASSFGGEKGEQF
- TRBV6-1 ASTPTGNEQY
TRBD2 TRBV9 ASSVGGGRENNEQF
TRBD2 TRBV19 ASQPGGLAGSTYNEQF
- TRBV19 ASRVRTEAF
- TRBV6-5 ASSYVGRYQPQH
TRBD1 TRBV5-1 ASSSAPPGGRNTEAF
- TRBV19 ASSNAAYSNQPQH
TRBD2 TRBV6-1 ASSEMGLAEGGGQF
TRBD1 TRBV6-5 ASSYSIRRGQNEQY
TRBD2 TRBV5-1 ASSLARVGTSGRAGAEQF
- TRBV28 ASSTNLKNEQY
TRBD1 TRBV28 ASSSGQGGQPQH
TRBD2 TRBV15 ATSSGRDYITDTQY
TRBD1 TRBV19 ASKGGQAEQY
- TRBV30 AWSVRGGASNEKLF
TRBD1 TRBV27 ASSWATGWAGELF
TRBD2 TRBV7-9 ASSPRTSVLDEQF
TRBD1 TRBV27 ASQGTGVEF
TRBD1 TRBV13 ASSLGTGREQY
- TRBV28 ASTADQEYSYEQY
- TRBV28 ASSFRNTEAF
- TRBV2 ASTREGVWAEAF
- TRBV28 ASSLWTGAFYGYT
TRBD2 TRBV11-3 ASSLGLSSGTSGSNEQF
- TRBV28 ASRAGTENSYGYT
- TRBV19 ASSLGHIYNEQF